The clone carrying this T cell receptor (beta chain) has a count of ten or more. Its antigen remains unknown. This entry belongs to a study of blood T cells in healthy people across ages. Study conclusions and caveats: Those diversity estimates obtained from one million T cells were thought to be underestimates.

The CDR3 contains 13 residues. V was cut by 5 bases and J by 4 bases, with 11 bases left in between. Germline assignment: CDR1 LNHNV and CDR2 YYDKDF (reference sequence). Sample-barcoded 5' priming and a J-beta primer mix drove a second PCR of about 7 to 12 cycles. TCRdb independently ran MiXCR on the 5' RACE reads; one entry per CDR3 protein. Of roughly 640,000 distinct CDR3 sequences listed, less than 35% were seen once; the top ten hold about 15%. The source material was blood. This clonotype originated in a woman older than 75 in good health. The chain links TRBV15 to TRBJ1-2, with a tentative D call TRBD1 (5 bases). The CDR3 protein is CATSVDSVYGYTF. As DNA, the CDR3 is TGTGCCACCAGCGTCGACAGCGTCTATGGCTACACCTTC.